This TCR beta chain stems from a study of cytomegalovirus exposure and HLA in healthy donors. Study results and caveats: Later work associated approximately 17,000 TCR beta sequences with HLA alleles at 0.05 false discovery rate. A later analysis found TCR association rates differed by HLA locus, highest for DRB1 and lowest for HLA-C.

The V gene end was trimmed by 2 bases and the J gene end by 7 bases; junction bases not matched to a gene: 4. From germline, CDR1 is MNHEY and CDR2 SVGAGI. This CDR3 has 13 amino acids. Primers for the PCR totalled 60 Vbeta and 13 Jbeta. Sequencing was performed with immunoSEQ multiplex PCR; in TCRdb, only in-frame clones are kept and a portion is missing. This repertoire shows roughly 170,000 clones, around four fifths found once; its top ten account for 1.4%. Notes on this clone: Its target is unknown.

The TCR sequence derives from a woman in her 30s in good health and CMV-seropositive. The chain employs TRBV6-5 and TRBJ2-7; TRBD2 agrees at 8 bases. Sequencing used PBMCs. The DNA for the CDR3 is TGTGCCAGCAGTTACCAGGCTAGCGGGGAGCAGTACTTC. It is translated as CASSYQASGEQYF.